Listed here are 11 T cell receptor beta chains from one sample, sequenced in a study of blood T cell repertoires in COVID-19. The protocol was immunoSEQ multiplex PCR, while the TCRdb copy is restricted to in-frame clones and leaves out a portion. This sample yields hundreds of thousands of clones, of which roughly 90% are seen a single time; under 4% belongs to the top ten. Sequenced material: peripheral blood. The receptors were gathered from a woman aged 30 to 39 with COVID-19, enrolled during active disease.

This clone was detected a few times. The identical CDR3 is also encoded by other nucleotide sequences in the sample. J is TRBJ2-7 and V is TRBV6-5; 10 bases agree with TRBD1. Germline trimming cut 2 bases from V and 4 bases from J; bases unmatched to any gene: 2. The CDR3 consists of 14 residues. Germline V gene data show CDR1 as MNHEY and CDR2 as SVGAGI. CDR3: CASSYGTGAYEQYF. DNA of the CDR3: TGTGCCAGCAGTTACGGGACAGGGGCGTACGAGCAGTACTTC.

The genes are TRBV18 and TRBJ1-1; 7 nucleotides line up with TRBD1. The V segment lost 1 base and the J segment 11 bases; nucleotides outside the gene matches: 13. CDR3 size: 15 residues. The germline V gene has CDR1 KGHSH and CDR2 LQKENI. The CDR3 nucleotides read TGTGCCAGCTCACCACTAGAGGGGGCGATAGGAGAGGCTTTCTTT. It encodes CASSPLEGAIGEAFF.

This clone was picked up one time. The chain links TRBV19 to TRBJ1-2, with D unclear. V was cut by 5 bases and J by 4 bases, with 14 bases left in between. This CDR3 has 14 residues. The germline V gene encodes CDR1 LNHDA and CDR2 SQIVND (reference sequence). In nucleotides, the CDR3 is TGTGCCAGTAGTGTCCAACGGAGTTCCTATGGCTACACCTTC. This codes for CASSVQRSSYGYTF.

V usage is TRBV29-1 and J usage is TRBJ1-5; perhaps TRBD1 as D (5 bases). The germline V gene has CDR1 SQVTM and CDR2 ANQGSEA. V was shortened by 5 bases and J by 5 bases, with 16 bases between the two germline ends. The CDR3 extends over 14 amino acids. In DNA form, the CDR3 reads TGCAGCGTTCGGGAGGGTTCCAGGGATCAGCCCCAGCATTTT. Protein sequence: CSVREGSRDQPQHF.

V is TRBV10-3 and J is TRBJ2-3, with D perhaps matching TRBD2 (6 bases). The CDR3 is 16 residues long. Trimming removed 6 bases from V and 2 bases from J, with 18 bases in between. Per the germline V gene, CDR1 is ENHRY and CDR2 is SYGVKD. CDR3 protein: CAISGKTGGFTDTQYF. Here the CDR3 DNA reads TGTGCCATCAGCGGAAAAACCGGGGGTTTCACAGATACGCAGTATTTT.

This clone has only one observation. This chain joins TRBV4-3 and TRBJ1-2, with TRBD1 as a possible D gene (5 bases). The CDR3 is 16 amino acids. Trimming took 0 bases from V and 4 from J, leaving 15 bases between them. CDR1 is LGHNA and CDR2 is YSLEER in the germline V gene. CDR3 nucleotide sequence: TGCGCCAGCAGCCAAGATCTTCAGGCGGGGGGCTATGGCTACACCTTC. Protein: CASSQDLQAGGYGYTF.

V gene TRBV25-1 combines with J gene TRBJ2-5; 7 bases fit TRBD2. V was clipped by 1 base and J by 7 bases; unmatched bases: 9. Germline lookup yields CDR1 MGHDK and CDR2 SYGVNS. This CDR3 is 15 amino acids long. The CDR3 is CASSESSRGVGTQYF. The CDR3 DNA follows: TGTGCCAGCAGTGAATCGTCCCGGGGGGTTGGGACCCAGTACTTC. The full variable domain, rest sourced from reference TRBV25-1 and TRBJ2-5, is EADIYQTPRYLVIGTGKKITLECSQTMGHDKMYWYQQDPGMELHLIHYSYGVNSTEKGDLSSESTVSRIRTEHFPLTLESARPSHTSQYLCASSESSRGVGTQYFGPGTRLLVL.

The chain has TRBV29-1 and TRBJ1-2; weak D call: TRBD1 (5 bases). Between the trimmed V and J ends, which lost 0 bases and 5 bases, there was a span of 13 bases. There are 14 residues in the CDR3. Germline-derived CDR1 and CDR2 are SQVTM and ANQGSEA. This CDR3 is CSVEDLRRGYGYTF. CDR3 in DNA: TGCAGCGTTGAAGATCTTAGGAGGGGATATGGCTACACCTTC.

The V call is TRBV19, the J call TRBJ1-5; a possible D gene is TRBD1 (6 bases). CDR1 is LNHDA, CDR2 SQIVND, per germline (reference sequence). The ends were cut back, 6 bases at V and 2 bases at J, with 11 bases in the middle. The CDR3 sequence is 14 residues long. CDR3 amino acids: CASRSSGGNQPQHF. The CDR3 bases are TGTGCCAGTAGGAGCTCAGGGGGCAATCAGCCCCAGCATTTT.

This chain joins TRBV9 and TRBJ2-5; TRBD2 agrees at 7 bases. Unmatched junction bases numbered 1, after V lost 0 bases and J lost 2 bases. The CDR3 runs to 14 residues. CDR1 and CDR2 from the germline V gene are SGDLS and YYNGEE. CDR3 sequence reads: CASSVEAGQETQYF. The CDR3, as DNA: TGTGCCAGCAGCGTAGAAGCGGGGCAAGAGACCCAGTACTTC.

The V and J genes are TRBV7-2 and TRBJ2-2; 10 bases are a match to TRBD2. The CDR3 spans 16 residues. Germline trimming cut 5 bases from V and 4 bases from J; bases unmatched to any gene: 7. Germline CDR1 and CDR2: SGHTA and FQGNSA. CDR3 DNA sequence: TGTGCCAGCAGCGGGAGCGGGGGGGCTAGCACCGGGGAGCTGTTTTTT. It specifies CASSGSGGASTGELFF.